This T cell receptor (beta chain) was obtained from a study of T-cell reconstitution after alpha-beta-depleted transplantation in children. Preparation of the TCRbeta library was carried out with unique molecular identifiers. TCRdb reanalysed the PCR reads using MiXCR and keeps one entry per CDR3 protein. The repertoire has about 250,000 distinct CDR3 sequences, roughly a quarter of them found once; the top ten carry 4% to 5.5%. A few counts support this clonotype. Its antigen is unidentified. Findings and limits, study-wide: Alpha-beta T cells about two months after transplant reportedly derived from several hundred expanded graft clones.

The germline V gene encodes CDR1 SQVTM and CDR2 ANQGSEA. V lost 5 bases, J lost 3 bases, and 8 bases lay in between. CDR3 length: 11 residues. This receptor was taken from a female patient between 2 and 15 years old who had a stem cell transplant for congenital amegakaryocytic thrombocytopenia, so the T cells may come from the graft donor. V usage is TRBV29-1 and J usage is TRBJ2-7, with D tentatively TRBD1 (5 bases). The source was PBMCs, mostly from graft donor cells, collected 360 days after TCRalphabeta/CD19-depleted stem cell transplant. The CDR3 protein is CSVSRGYEQYF. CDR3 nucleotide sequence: TGCAGCGTTTCAAGGGGCTACGAGCAGTACTTC.